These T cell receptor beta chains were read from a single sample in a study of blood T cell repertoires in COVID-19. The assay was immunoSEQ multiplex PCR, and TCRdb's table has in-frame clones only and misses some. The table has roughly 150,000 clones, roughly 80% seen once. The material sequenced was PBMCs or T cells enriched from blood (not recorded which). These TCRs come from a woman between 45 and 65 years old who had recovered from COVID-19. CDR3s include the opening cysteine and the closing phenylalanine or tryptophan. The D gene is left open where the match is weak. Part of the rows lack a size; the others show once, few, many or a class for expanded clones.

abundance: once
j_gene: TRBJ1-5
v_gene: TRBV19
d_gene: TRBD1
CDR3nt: TGTGCCAGTAGTGAATCAGGGGGCTGGCAGCCCCAGCATTTT
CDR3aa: CASSESGGWQPQHF

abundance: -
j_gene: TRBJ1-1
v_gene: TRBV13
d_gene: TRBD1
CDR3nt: TGTGCCAGCAGCTTACGGGACAGGGGAAGATCTGAAGCTTTCTTT
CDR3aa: CASSLRDRGRSEAFF

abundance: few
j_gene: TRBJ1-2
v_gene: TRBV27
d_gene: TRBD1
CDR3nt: TGTGCCAGCAGTTCTCCTTTAGGGGGCGGCTACACCTTC
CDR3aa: CASSSPLGGGYTF

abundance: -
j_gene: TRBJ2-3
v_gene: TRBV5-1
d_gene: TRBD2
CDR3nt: TGCGCCAGCAGCTTAAGGACTAGTTTCTCAGATACGCAGTATTTT
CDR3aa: CASSLRTSFSDTQYF

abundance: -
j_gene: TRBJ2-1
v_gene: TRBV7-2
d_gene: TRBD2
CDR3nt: TGTGCCAGCAGCCCGATCCCTAGCGGGAAGGCCGGCGAGCAGTTCTTC
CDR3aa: CASSPIPSGKAGEQFF

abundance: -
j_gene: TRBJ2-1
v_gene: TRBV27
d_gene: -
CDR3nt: TGTGCCAGCAGTTTAAGCTTGCAGGGAAATGAGCAGTTCTTC
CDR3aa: CASSLSLQGNEQFF

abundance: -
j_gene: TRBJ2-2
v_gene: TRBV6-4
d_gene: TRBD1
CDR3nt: TGTGCCAGCAGGAAGGACAGGGGGTCGTCCGGGGAGCTGTTTTTT
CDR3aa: CASRKDRGSSGELFF

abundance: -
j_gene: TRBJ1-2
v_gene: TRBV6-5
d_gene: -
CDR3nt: TGTGCCAGCAGTTACTCGAACCGGGTTGGGAGCTATGGCTACACCTTC
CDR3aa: CASSYSNRVGSYGYTF

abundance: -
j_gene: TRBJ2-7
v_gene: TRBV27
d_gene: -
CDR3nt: TGTGCCAGCAGTTTTGAACCTACCTACGAGCAGTACTTC
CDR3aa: CASSFEPTYEQYF

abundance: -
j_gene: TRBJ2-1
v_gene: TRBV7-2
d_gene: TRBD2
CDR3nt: TGTGCCAGCAGCTTAACCGGGACTAGTCGGTACAATGAGCAGTTCTTC
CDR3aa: CASSLTGTSRYNEQFF

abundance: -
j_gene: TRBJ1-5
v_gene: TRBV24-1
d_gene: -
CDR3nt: TGTGCCACCAGTGGAAGGGGTAGCAATCAGCCCCAGCATTTT
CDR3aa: CATSGRGSNQPQHF

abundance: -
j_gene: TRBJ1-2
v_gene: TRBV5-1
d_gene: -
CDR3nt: TGCGCCAGCAGCTTGGGGACAGCTTACTATGGCTACACCTTC
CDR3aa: CASSLGTAYYGYTF

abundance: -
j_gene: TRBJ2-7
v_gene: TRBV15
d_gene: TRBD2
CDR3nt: TGTGCCACCAGCCAACGGCGGGGGTCCTACGAGCAGTACTTC
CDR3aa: CATSQRRGSYEQYF

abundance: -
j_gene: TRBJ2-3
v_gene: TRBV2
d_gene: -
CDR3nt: TGTGCCAGCAGACCGGGACAATCGACTACGCAGTATTTT
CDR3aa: CASRPGQSTTQYF

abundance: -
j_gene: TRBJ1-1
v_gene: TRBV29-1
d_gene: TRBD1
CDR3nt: TGCAGCGTAGTCAACAGGGGAATCCACACTGAAGCTTTCTTT
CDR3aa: CSVVNRGIHTEAFF

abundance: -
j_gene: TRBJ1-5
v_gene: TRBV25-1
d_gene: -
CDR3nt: TGTGCCAGCAGTCCTGGGGGGGTTCAGCCCCAGCATTTT
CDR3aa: CASSPGGVQPQHF

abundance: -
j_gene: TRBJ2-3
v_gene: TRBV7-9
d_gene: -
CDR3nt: TGTGCCAGCAGCTTATCCCGGTCGGGGGATACGCAGTATTTT
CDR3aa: CASSLSRSGDTQYF

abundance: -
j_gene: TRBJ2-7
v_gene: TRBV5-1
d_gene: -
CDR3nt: TGCGCCAGCAGGTACGAACTGCCTTACGAGCAGTACTTC
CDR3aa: CASRYELPYEQYF

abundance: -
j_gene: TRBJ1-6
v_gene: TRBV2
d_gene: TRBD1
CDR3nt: TGTGCCAGCAGTGAATGGACAGGGAGGGATTCACCCCTCCACTTT
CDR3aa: CASSEWTGRDSPLHF

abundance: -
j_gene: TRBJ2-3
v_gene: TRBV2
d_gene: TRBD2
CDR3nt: TGTGCCAGCATCGGCGGGAGGACATCAGATACGCAGTATTTT
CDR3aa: CASIGGRTSDTQYF

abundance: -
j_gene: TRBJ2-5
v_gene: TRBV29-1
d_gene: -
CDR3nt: TGCAGCGCCCGAGAAGAGACCCAGTACTTC
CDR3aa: CSAREETQYF

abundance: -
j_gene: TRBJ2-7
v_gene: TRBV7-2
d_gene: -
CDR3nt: TGTGCCAGCAGCTGGGGGTCAGGGGTAAACTACGAGCAGTACTTC
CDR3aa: CASSWGSGVNYEQYF

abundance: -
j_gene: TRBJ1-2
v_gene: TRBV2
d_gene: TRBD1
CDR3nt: TGTGCCAGCAGTGGGAAGGGACAGGGGGCGGGCTACACCTTC
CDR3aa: CASSGKGQGAGYTF

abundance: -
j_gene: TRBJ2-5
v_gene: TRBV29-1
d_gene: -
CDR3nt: TGCAGCGTTGAATCCAACTCAGGGGTCCGGGAGACCCAGTACTTC
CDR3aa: CSVESNSGVRETQYF